This is a list of T cell receptor beta chains from one sample in a study of blood T cell repertoires in COVID-19. The table came from immunoSEQ multiplex PCR; TCRdb's copy has only in-frame clones and leaves some out. This sample has around 300,000 clones, with over 75% found just once. Sequencing was performed on peripheral blood. The receptors here all came from a woman in her 70s with acute or convalescent COVID-19. Both conserved end residues are part of each CDR3. D genes are given only for firm matches. Clone size is given for some rows only: seen once, a few or many times, or a class if the clone is expanded.

v_gene	j_gene	d_gene	abundance	CDR3nt	CDR3aa
TRBV2	TRBJ2-4	TRBD1	-	TGTGCCAGCAGTGAAGCGCCTGTGAGACAGGGGCAGGAAAACATTCAGTACTTC	CASSEAPVRQGQENIQYF
TRBV7-3	TRBJ2-5	TRBD2	-	TGTGCCAGCAGCCCAAATACGGGACTAGCGGGGGCAGAGACCCAGTACTTC	CASSPNTGLAGAETQYF
TRBV20-1	TRBJ1-5	-	-	TGCAGTGCTAGTTCGGGTGTTAGCGTTTGGCAGCCCCAGCATTTT	CSASSGVSVWQPQHF
TRBV4-2	TRBJ2-2	-	-	TGTGCCAGCAGCCCTACTAGTGGTACCGGGGAGCTGTTTTTT	CASSPTSGTGELFF
TRBV7-9	TRBJ2-7	-	-	TGTGCCAGCAGCTTAGGCTTCCGCGGGATCTACGAGCAGTACTTC	CASSLGFRGIYEQYF
TRBV24-1	TRBJ2-3	-	-	TGTGCCACCAGTGATTTCCCAGCGGATACGCAGTATTTT	CATSDFPADTQYF
TRBV3-1/TRBV3-2	TRBJ1-1	-	-	TGTGCCAGCAGCCAACCATTCAGGGGGAACACTGAAGCTTTCTTT	CASSQPFRGNTEAFF
TRBV6-1	TRBJ1-1	-	-	TGTGCCAGCAGTGAAACAGGGCACTACACTGAAGCTTTCTTT	CASSETGHYTEAFF
TRBV18	TRBJ1-2	-	-	TGTGCCAGCTCACCTATATGGGGGGATGGCTACACCTTC	CASSPIWGDGYTF
TRBV7-2	TRBJ1-6	-	once	TGTGCCAGCAGCCCCACAGGGTCGTTGAATTCACCCCTCCACTTT	CASSPTGSLNSPLHF
TRBV7-9	TRBJ2-7	TRBD2	-	TGTGCCAGCAGCTTAGCGGGGAGGGTAGATGACGAGCAGTACTTC	CASSLAGRVDDEQYF
TRBV19	TRBJ1-2	-	-	TGTGCCAGTAGTATCAACCACCAGGGTTCCTCCTACTATGGCTACACCTTC	CASSINHQGSSYYGYTF
TRBV10-1	TRBJ2-1	TRBD2	-	TGCGCCAGCAGTGGATGGGACTATAGGAATGAGCAGTTCTTC	CASSGWDYRNEQFF
TRBV25-1	TRBJ2-1	TRBD1	-	TGTGCCAGCAGCCCAAGGTTTGGGACAGGGACGCTCAATGAGCAGTTCTTC	CASSPRFGTGTLNEQFF
TRBV5-1	TRBJ2-5	-	-	TGCGCCAGCAGCTTGGCACAGGCCTCGGAGACCCAGTACTTC	CASSLAQASETQYF
TRBV19	TRBJ1-2	-	-	TGTGCCAGTAGTATAGATCGGGGACTGTATGGCTACACCTTC	CASSIDRGLYGYTF
TRBV6-5	TRBJ1-2	TRBD1	-	TGTGCCAGCAGTTACGGGCGACAGGGCCGGGGCTACACCTTC	CASSYGRQGRGYTF
TRBV27	TRBJ1-1	-	-	TGTGCCAGCAGTTCCCCCCCCCATCGGGGAATGAACACTGAAGCTTTCTTT	CASSSPPHRGMNTEAFF
TRBV4-1	TRBJ2-1	-	-	TGCGCCAGCAGCCAAGTTGCGGGAAGCGATGAGCAGTTCTTC	CASSQVAGSDEQFF
TRBV19	TRBJ2-7	-	-	TGTGCCAGTAGTATAACAGGGTCCATGACGGACGAGCAGTACTTC	CASSITGSMTDEQYF
TRBV18	TRBJ1-6	TRBD1	-	TGTGCCAGCTCGGCGGGACAGCATAATTCACCCCTCCACTTT	CASSAGQHNSPLHF
TRBV5-1	TRBJ1-3	-	-	TGCGCCAGCAGCTTGGAAGGGGATCGAAACACCATATATTTT	CASSLEGDRNTIYF
TRBV2	TRBJ1-1	TRBD1	-	TGTGCCAGCAGTGGACAGGGTGAAACTGAAGCTTTCTTT	CASSGQGETEAFF
TRBV5-4	TRBJ2-2	TRBD1	-	TGTGCCAGCACCGCACAACAGGGGATAAAGGCCGGGGAGCTGTTTTTT	CASTAQQGIKAGELFF
TRBV2	TRBJ1-1	-	-	TGTGCCAGCAGTCCCTCAGGAGGGCTACAAGGTGAAGCTTTCTTT	CASSPSGGLQGEAFF
TRBV30	TRBJ1-6	-	-	TGTGCCTACAGGGTAGCGGGATATAATTCACCCCTCCACTTT	CAYRVAGYNSPLHF
TRBV24-1	TRBJ1-5	-	-	TGTGCCGCCAGGACACTCGGACAGCCCCAGCATTTT	CAARTLGQPQHF
TRBV5-1	TRBJ1-6	-	-	TGCGCCAGCAAGCTTCTGGGGACATCGACCCCCTATAATTCACCCCTCCACTTT	CASKLLGTSTPYNSPLHF
TRBV2	TRBJ2-7	TRBD1	once	TGTGCCAGCAGGAGGGACAGGGGGCTTCCCTACGAGCAGTACTTC	CASRRDRGLPYEQYF
TRBV9	TRBJ1-2	TRBD1	-	TGTGCCAGCAGCGAAGTCCCATCGGGACAGGGCTATGGCTACACCTTC	CASSEVPSGQGYGYTF
TRBV5-1	TRBJ2-2	TRBD1	-	TGCGCCAGCAGCCGCCAGGGGGACCACACCGGGGAGCTGTTTTTT	CASSRQGDHTGELFF
TRBV15	TRBJ1-2	-	few	TGTGCCACCAGCAGAGGGTCTAGCTCCGGATCGGGGTTAGGCTACACCTTC	CATSRGSSSGSGLGYTF
TRBV19	TRBJ1-3	-	-	TGTGCCAGTAGTATATGGACCGGAGGGAGTGGAAACACCATATATTTT	CASSIWTGGSGNTIYF
TRBV9	TRBJ2-2	TRBD2	-	TGTGCCAGCAGGGCAGCGGGGAGCGGGGAGCTGTTTTTT	CASRAAGSGELFF